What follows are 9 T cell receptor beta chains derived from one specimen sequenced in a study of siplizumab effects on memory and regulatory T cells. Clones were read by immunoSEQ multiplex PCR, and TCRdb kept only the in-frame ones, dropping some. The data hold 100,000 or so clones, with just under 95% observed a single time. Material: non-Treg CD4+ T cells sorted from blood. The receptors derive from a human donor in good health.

CDR3 sequence reads: CASSPSIGNQPQHF. CDR3 sequence (DNA): TGTGCCAGCTCACCAAGTATAGGCAATCAGCCCCAGCATTTT. The chain recombines TRBV18 with TRBJ1-5; no firm D call. CDR1 is KGHSH and CDR2 is LQKENI in the germline V gene. The length of the CDR3 is 14 residues. The V end was cut by 2 bases, the J end by 2 bases, with 7 bases between.

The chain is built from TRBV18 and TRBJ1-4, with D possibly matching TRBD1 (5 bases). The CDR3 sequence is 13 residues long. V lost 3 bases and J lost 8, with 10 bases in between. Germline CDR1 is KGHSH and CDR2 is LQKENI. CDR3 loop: CASSPGDREKLFF. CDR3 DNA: TGTGCCAGCTCACCGGGGGATCGAGAAAAACTGTTTTTT.

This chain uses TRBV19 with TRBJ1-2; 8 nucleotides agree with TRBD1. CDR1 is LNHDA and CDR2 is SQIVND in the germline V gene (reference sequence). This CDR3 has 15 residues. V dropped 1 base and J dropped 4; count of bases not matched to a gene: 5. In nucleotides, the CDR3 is TGTGCCAGTAGTATAGGTCGGACAGGGACCTATGGCTACACCTTC. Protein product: CASSIGRTGTYGYTF.

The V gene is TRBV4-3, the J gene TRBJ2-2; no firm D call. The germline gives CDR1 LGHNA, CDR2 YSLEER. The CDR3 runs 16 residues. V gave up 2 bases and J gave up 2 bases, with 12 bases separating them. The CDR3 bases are TGCGCCAGCAGCCAACAGACGGGTACTAACACCGGGGAGCTGTTTTTT. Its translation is CASSQQTGTNTGELFF.

The CDR3 region is CATSRDPSLNTEAFF. CDR3 coding DNA: TGTGCCACCAGCAGAGATCCCAGTCTGAACACTGAAGCTTTCTTT. This rearrangement joins TRBV15 to TRBJ1-1, with no clear D. The CDR3 sequence is 15 residues long. Trimming took off 0 bases at V and 0 bases at J, with 8 bases between the two ends. The germline CDR1 and CDR2 sequences are LNHNV and YYDKDF (reference sequence). The whole variable domain, remainder taken from reference TRBV15 and TRBJ1-1, is DAMVIQNPRYQVTQFGKPVTLSCSQTLNHNVMYWYQQKSSQAPKLLFHYYDKDFNNEADTPDNFQSRRPNTSFCFLDIRSPGLGDTAMYLCATSRDPSLNTEAFFGQGTRLTVV.

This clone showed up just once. The CDR3 nucleotides are TGTGCCAGCAGTTCCGGGGGTTGGGGACTAGCGTCAGATACGCAGTATTTT. It yields the protein CASSSGGWGLASDTQYF. The chain carries TRBV11-1 and TRBJ2-3, with TRBD2 matching 10 bases. This CDR3 is 17 amino acids long. V was clipped by 6 bases and J by 4 bases; unmatched bases: 13. CDR1 SGHAT and CDR2 FQDESV come from the germline V gene (reference sequence).

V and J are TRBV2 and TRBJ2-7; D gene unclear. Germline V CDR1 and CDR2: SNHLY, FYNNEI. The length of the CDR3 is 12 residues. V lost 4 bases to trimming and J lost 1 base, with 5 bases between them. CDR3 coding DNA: TGTGCCAGCAGTGCGGAGTCCTACGAGCAGTACTTC. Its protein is CASSAESYEQYF. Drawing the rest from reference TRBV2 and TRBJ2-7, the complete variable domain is EPEVTQTPSHQVTQMGQEVILRCVPISNHLYFYWYRQILGQKVEFLVSFYNNEISEKSEIFDDQFSVERPDGSNFTLKIRSTKLEDSAMYFCASSAESYEQYFGPGTRLTVT.

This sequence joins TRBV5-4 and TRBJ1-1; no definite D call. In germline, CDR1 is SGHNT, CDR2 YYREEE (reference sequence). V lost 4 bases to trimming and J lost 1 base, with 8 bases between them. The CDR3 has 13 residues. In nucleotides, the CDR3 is TGTGCCAGCAGCCTTAAAGGGAACACTGAAGCTTTCTTT. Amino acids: CASSLKGNTEAFF.

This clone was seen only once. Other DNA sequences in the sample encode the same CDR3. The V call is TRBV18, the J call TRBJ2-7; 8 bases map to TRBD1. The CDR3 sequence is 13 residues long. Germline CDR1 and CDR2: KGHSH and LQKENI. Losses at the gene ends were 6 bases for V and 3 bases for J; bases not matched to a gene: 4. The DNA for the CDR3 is TGTGCCAGCTCCCCGGGACAGGTCTACGAGCAGTACTTC. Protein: CASSPGQVYEQYF.